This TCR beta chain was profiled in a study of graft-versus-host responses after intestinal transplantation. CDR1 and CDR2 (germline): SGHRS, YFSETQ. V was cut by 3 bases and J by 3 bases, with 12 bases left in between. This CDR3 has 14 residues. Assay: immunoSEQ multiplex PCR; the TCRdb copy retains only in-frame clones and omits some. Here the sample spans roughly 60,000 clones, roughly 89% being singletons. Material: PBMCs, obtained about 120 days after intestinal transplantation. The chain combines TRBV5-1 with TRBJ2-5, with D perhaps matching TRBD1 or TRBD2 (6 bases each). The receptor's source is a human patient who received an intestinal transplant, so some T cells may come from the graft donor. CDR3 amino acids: CASSYTGAKETQYF. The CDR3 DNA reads TGCGCCAGCAGCTACACGGGGGCTAAAGAGACCCAGTACTTC.